Following are 13 T cell receptor beta chains from one sample sequenced in a study of cytomegalovirus exposure and HLA in healthy donors. The study ran its PCR with 60 Vbeta and 13 Jbeta primers. Clones were sequenced by immunoSEQ multiplex PCR, and TCRdb holds only the in-frame ones, with some missing. This sample has about 130,000 clones; around two thirds occur once, and the top ten carry less than 3.5%. Sequencing was done on a sample of PBMCs. Receptors were obtained from a human donor in good health.

Comments on this clone: Other DNA sequences from this sample encode an identical CDR3 as well. The V and J genes are TRBV7-2 and TRBJ1-2; D is perhaps TRBD1 (5 bases). Germline CDR1 reads SGHTA; CDR2 reads FQGNSA. Trimming removed 5 bases at V and 8 bases at J, with 15 bases between. This CDR3 comprises 13 residues. Written as DNA, the CDR3 is TGTGCCAGCAGCCGGCCCGGGGCGGGGGGCTACACCTTC. Translation: CASSRPGAGGYTF. Combining the CDR3 with reference TRBV7-2 and TRBJ1-2 gives the whole variable domain GAGVSQSPSNKVTEKGKDVELRCDPISGHTALYWYRQSLGQGLEFLIYFQGNSAPDKSGLPSDRFSAERTGGSVSTLTIQRTQQEDSAVYLCASSRPGAGGYTFGSGTRLTVV.

Worth noting for this clone: The junction does not match germline at one end; this may be a read error. This chain uses TRBV7-9 with TRBJ1-1, with 10 bases that match TRBD1. The germline gives CDR1 SEHNR, CDR2 FQNEAQ (reference sequence). CDR3 size: 12 residues. CDR3 region: CASSLTGGAALF. The CDR3 nucleotides read TGTGCCAGCAGCTTGACAGGGGGCGCGGCTCTCTTT.

This clone occurred a few times. The genes are TRBV15 and TRBJ1-2; tentatively, D is TRBD1 (5 bases). Between the trimmed V and J ends, which lost 0 bases and 13 bases, there was a span of 15 bases. Germline values: CDR1 LNHNV, CDR2 YYDKDF (reference sequence). CDR3 length: 13 residues. This chain's CDR3 is CATSRDQGLIPTF. The CDR3 region has the DNA TGTGCCACCAGCAGAGATCAGGGTCTAATCCCCACCTTC.

The rearrangement uses TRBV7-2 and TRBJ2-7; TRBD2 matches at 10 bases. The CDR3 has 15 residues. V was clipped by 6 bases and J by 1 base; unmatched bases: 6. Germline V gene data show CDR1 as SGHTA and CDR2 as FQGNSA. CDR3 DNA sequence: TGTGCCAGCAGGGGAGCGGGGGGGGTTTCCTACGAGCAGTACTTC. Residues: CASRGAGGVSYEQYF.

The count of this clone is one. V gene TRBV4-1 combines with J gene TRBJ2-1, with D unclear. Germline assignment: CDR1 MGHRA and CDR2 YSYEKL. CDR3 length: 13 amino acids. The V end was cut by 0 bases, the J end by 6 bases, with 6 bases between. CDR3 DNA: TGCGCCAGCAGCCAAGATACGGTCAATGAGCAGTTCTTC. As protein: CASSQDTVNEQFF.

This chain connects TRBV27 to TRBJ2-3; TRBD2 might be the D (6 bases). The V and J ends lost 6 bases and 0 bases respectively, with 22 bases between them. The CDR3 extends over 18 amino acids. Per the germline V gene, CDR1 is MNHEY and CDR2 is SMNVEV (reference sequence). The CDR3 DNA is TGTGCCAGCAGGTCCTACTATAGCGGAGTTACTAGCACAGATACGCAGTATTTT. Amino acid sequence: CASRSYYSGVTSTDTQYF.

J is TRBJ1-4 and V is TRBV6-5; tentatively, D is TRBD1 (5 bases). CDR1 and CDR2 (germline): MNHEY, SVGAGI. This CDR3 is built from 15 residues. Deletions cut 8 bases from V and 3 bases from J, with 16 bases between. The CDR3 DNA is TGTGCCAGCCGTCAAACGGGGGAAGCTAATGAAAAACTGTTTTTT. Translated, it gives CASRQTGEANEKLFF.

The chain is built from TRBV7-3 and TRBJ2-5, with a tentative D call TRBD2 (5 bases). Germline V gene lookup returns CDR1 SGHTA and CDR2 FQGTGA. The CDR3 consists of 13 residues. V lost 1 base, J lost 7 bases, and 10 bases lay in between. The CDR3 protein is CASSLRARGTQYF. DNA of the CDR3: TGTGCCAGCAGCTTAAGGGCTCGGGGGACCCAGTACTTC.

The chain carries TRBV6-5 and TRBJ1-2; no firm D call. V lost 0 bases, J lost 4 bases, and 15 bases lay in between. This CDR3 region has 16 residues. Germline CDR1 and CDR2: MNHEY and SVGAGI. CDR3 nucleotide sequence: TGTGCCAGCAGTTACTCAGGAGGACCTCTTTCCTATGGCTACACCTTC. This codes for CASSYSGGPLSYGYTF.

The chain uses TRBV29-1 and TRBJ2-7; possible D gene TRBD1, 6 bases. This CDR3 is 15 amino acids long. Germline V gene data show CDR1 as SQVTM and CDR2 as ANQGSEA. V lost 4 bases to trimming and J lost 1 base, with 17 bases between them. CDR3 loop: CSVVQAGEVSYEQYF. The CDR3, as DNA: TGCAGCGTTGTTCAGGCAGGGGAAGTTTCCTACGAGCAGTACTTC.

V usage is TRBV10-3 and J usage is TRBJ2-7, with D possibly being TRBD1 (5 bases). The germline V gene has CDR1 ENHRY and CDR2 SYGVKD. V lost 4 bases, J lost 3 bases, and 10 bases lay in between. The CDR3 has 13 amino acids. The DNA for the CDR3 is TGTGCCATCAGTGCGGACACCTACTACGAGCAGTACTTC. This encodes CAISADTYYEQYF.

This rearrangement joins TRBV6-5 to TRBJ2-7, with 8 bases fitting TRBD1. From germline, CDR1 is MNHEY and CDR2 SVGAGI. The CDR3 is 15 amino acids. The V segment lost 5 bases and the J segment 2 bases; nucleotides outside the gene matches: 8. The CDR3 DNA follows: TGTGCCAGCAGTAAAGACAGGGGAGCTCCCTACGAGCAGTACTTC. Residues: CASSKDRGAPYEQYF.

In its sample, this clone was seen a few times. The V and J genes are TRBV2 and TRBJ2-5; D unresolved. The V gene lost 6 bases and the J gene lost 4 bases, with 6 bases spanning the gap. This CDR3 contains 11 residues. Per the germline V gene, CDR1 is SNHLY and CDR2 is FYNNEI. The CDR3 DNA follows: TGTGCCAGCAGGTCCGTAGAGACCCAGTACTTC. This sequence encodes CASRSVETQYF.